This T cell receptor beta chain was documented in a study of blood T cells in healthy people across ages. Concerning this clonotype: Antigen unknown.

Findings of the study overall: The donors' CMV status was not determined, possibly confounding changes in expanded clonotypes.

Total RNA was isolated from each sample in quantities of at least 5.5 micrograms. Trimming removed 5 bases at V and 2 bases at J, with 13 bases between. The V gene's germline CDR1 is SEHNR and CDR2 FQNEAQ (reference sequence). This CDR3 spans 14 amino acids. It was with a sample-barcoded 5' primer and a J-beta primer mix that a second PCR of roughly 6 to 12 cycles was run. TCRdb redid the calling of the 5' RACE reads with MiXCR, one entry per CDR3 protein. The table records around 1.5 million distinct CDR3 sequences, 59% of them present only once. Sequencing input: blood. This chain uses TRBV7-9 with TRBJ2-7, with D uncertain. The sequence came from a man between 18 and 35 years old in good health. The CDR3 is CASSQQGRTYEQYF. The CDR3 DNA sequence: TGTGCCAGCAGCCAACAAGGACGGACCTACGAGCAGTACTTC.